This T cell receptor (beta chain) was found in a study of T-cell memory formation after mild COVID-19. Study results and limitations: Largely, contracting CD4+ clones fell within CM and EM, and contracting CD8+ clones within EMRA. Second-wave clones peaking on day 37 lacked confirmed SARS-CoV-2 specificity.

Germline lookup yields CDR1 DFQATT and CDR2 SNEGSKA (reference sequence). The CDR3 runs to 15 residues. Trimming shortened V by 5 bases and J by 4 bases, and 20 bases separated the two germline ends. Regarding this clonotype: Its target is unknown.

Amplification by 5'RACE using constant-segment primers produced TCR alpha and TCR beta cDNA libraries that carried sample barcodes and UMIs. Using its own MiXCR run on the 5' RACE reads, TCRdb lists one record per CDR3 protein. The table includes 100,000 to 120,000 distinct CDR3 sequences, 22% detected once. The sample was PBMCs or a T cell subset sorted from them (not recorded which). The source is a man between 18 and 35 years old who had mild COVID-19 (a few samples of this study predate the infection). Cell type and time point are not known. J is TRBJ1-2 and V is TRBV20-1; the D gene is possibly TRBD1 (6 bases). The CDR3 DNA sequence: TGCAGTGCTCCAACGACAGGTTATTCCTCCTATGGCTACACCTTC. This gives the protein CSAPTTGYSSYGYTF.